A single sample gave rise to the 16 T cell receptor beta chains below, sequenced in a study of shared clonotypes between healthy human individuals. Naive CD8 cells, CD45RO-negative and positively selected for CCR7, excluded terminally differentiated effector memory CD45RA+ cells. Repertoires were generated with immunoSEQ multiplex PCR, while TCRdb's copy carries only in-frame clones and drops some. This sample carries some 2 million clones, about 95% of them seen once, and the ten largest clones take around 1.1%. Sequencing was done on a sample of naive CD8+ T cells sorted from blood. These receptors came from a man aged 18 to 30 in good health.

V usage is TRBV6-6 and J usage is TRBJ2-5; D uncertain. The germline gives CDR1 MNHNY, CDR2 SVGAGI (reference sequence). Between the trimmed V and J ends, which lost 6 bases and 1 base, there was a span of 9 bases. CDR3 size: 13 residues. CDR3: CASSPYSQETQYF. In nucleotides, the CDR3 is TGTGCCAGCAGCCCCTACAGCCAAGAGACCCAGTACTTC.

V gene TRBV5-6 combines with J gene TRBJ2-7; D may correspond to TRBD1 or TRBD2 (5 bases each). Germline assignment: CDR1 SGHDT and CDR2 YYEEEE. V lost 0 bases to trimming and J lost 6 bases, with 10 bases between them. The CDR3 is made up of 13 amino acids. CDR3 loop: CASSLVAGSEQYF. As DNA, the CDR3 is TGTGCCAGCAGCTTGGTAGCAGGGAGCGAGCAGTACTTC. Full variable domain (missing parts from reference TRBV5-6 and TRBJ2-7): DAGVTQSPTHLIKTRGQQVTLRCSPKSGHDTVSWYQQALGQGPQFIFQYYEEEERQRGNFPDRFSGHQFPNYSSELNVNALLLGDSALYLCASSLVAGSEQYFGPGTRLTVT.

The table lists this clone with a few counts. The chain links TRBV20-1 to TRBJ1-1; no clear D. Trimming shortened V by 7 bases and J by 11 bases, and 14 bases separated the two germline ends. The length of the CDR3 is 10 residues. Looked up from germline, CDR1 is DFQATT and CDR2 is SNEGSKA (reference sequence). CDR3 nucleotide sequence: TGCAGTGGAGGGTTAGGTGGGGCTTTCTTT. This encodes CSGGLGGAFF.

In DNA, the CDR3 is TGCGCCAGTGGGACTACCGCCGAGCAGTACTTC. It translates to CASGTTAEQYF. V usage is TRBV10-2 and J usage is TRBJ2-7, with 7 bases lining up with TRBD2. The CDR3 contains 11 residues. Unmatched junction bases numbered 5, after V lost 9 bases and J lost 6 bases. Germline CDR1 reads WSHSY; CDR2 reads SAAADI.

This clone was seen just once. The CDR3 reads CASSPARDVDEQYF. The CDR3 DNA is TGTGCCAGCAGTCCCGCGAGGGATGTCGACGAGCAGTACTTC. V and J are TRBV28 and TRBJ2-7; D possibly corresponds to TRBD2 (5 bases). The germline gives CDR1 MDHEN, CDR2 SYDVKM. This CDR3 is built from 14 residues. V was clipped by 5 bases and J by 5 bases, with 16 bases between them.

V and J are TRBV4-1 and TRBJ1-2, with D unresolved. Deletions cut 1 base from V and 6 bases from J, with 12 bases between. Germline loops: CDR1 MGHRA, CDR2 YSYEKL. The CDR3 totals 14 residues. CDR3 sequence reads: CASSQVRADDGYTF. Here the CDR3 DNA reads TGCGCCAGCAGCCAAGTAAGGGCAGATGATGGCTACACCTTC.

The genes are TRBV5-1 and TRBJ2-1; 8 bases match TRBD1. CDR1 is SGHRS, CDR2 YFSETQ, per germline. The junction had 5 bases not matched to a gene; V was cut back by 2 bases and J by 4 bases. The CDR3 runs to 15 residues. The CDR3 sequence is CASSFEQGVYNEQFF. DNA of the CDR3: TGCGCCAGCAGCTTTGAACAGGGGGTTTACAATGAGCAGTTCTTC. Full variable domain (remainder filled in from reference TRBV5-1 and TRBJ2-1): KAGVTQTPRYLIKTRGQQVTLSCSPISGHRSVSWYQQTPGQGLQFLFEYFSETQRNKGNFPGRFSGRQFSNSRSEMNVSTLELGDSALYLCASSFEQGVYNEQFFGPGTRLTVL.

The chain employs TRBV7-2 and TRBJ1-1, with 8 bases that match TRBD1. This CDR3 comprises 12 residues. The V segment lost 2 bases and the J segment 11 bases; nucleotides outside the gene matches: 4. The germline V gene encodes CDR1 SGHTA and CDR2 FQGNSA. The CDR3 protein is CASSLQGAQAFF. Here the CDR3 DNA reads TGTGCCAGCAGCTTACAGGGGGCGCAGGCTTTCTTT.

The rearrangement links TRBV27 to TRBJ2-5; 10 nucleotides align to TRBD1. The J call may be mistaken, given a closer DNA end match to TRBJ2-7. Per the germline V gene, CDR1 is MNHEY and CDR2 is SMNVEV (reference sequence). The CDR3 is 15 amino acids. This CDR3 is CASSYIGQGAYEQYF. In nucleotides, the CDR3 is TGTGCCAGCAGTTATATTGGACAGGGGGCCTACGAGCAGTACTTC.

This sequence joins TRBV7-9 and TRBJ2-1, with TRBD1 matching over 9 bases. This CDR3 is 15 amino acids long. V was pared by 3 bases and J by 6 bases, with 6 bases of the junction left unmatched. Germline V gives CDR1 SEHNR, CDR2 FQNEAQ (reference sequence). The DNA for the CDR3 is TGTGCCAGCAGCTTGGAACAGGGGGCATTCAATGAGCAGTTCTTC. It translates to CASSLEQGAFNEQFF.

A few counts support this clone. The sample holds other DNA sequences that translate to the same CDR3. The chain carries TRBV5-1 and TRBJ1-1; unclear D gene. CDR3 size: 12 residues. Germline CDR1 reads SGHRS; CDR2 reads YFSETQ. V was cut by 0 bases and J by 4 bases, with 4 bases left in between. CDR3 nucleotides: TGCGCCAGCAGCTTGGACGGCACTGAAGCTTTCTTT. Translation: CASSLDGTEAFF.

About this clone: In the same sample, other DNA sequences code for this CDR3. The chain combines TRBV27 with TRBJ1-2; TRBD1 matches 7 bases. V gave up 6 bases and J gave up 3 bases; unmatched junction bases: 1. The CDR3 extends over 12 amino acids. From germline, CDR1 is MNHEY and CDR2 SMNVEV (reference sequence). CDR3: CASRGQDYGYTF. CDR3 DNA sequence: TGTGCCAGCAGAGGACAGGACTATGGCTACACCTTC.

The chain joins TRBV6-1 to TRBJ2-1, with D perhaps matching TRBD1 (5 bases). V was pared by 4 bases and J by 0 bases, with 10 bases between. This CDR3 comprises 15 residues. CDR1 and CDR2 from the germline V gene are MNHNS and SASEGT. The DNA for the CDR3 is TGTGCCAGCAGTGGCAGGGTAAGCTCCTACAATGAGCAGTTCTTC. This encodes CASSGRVSSYNEQFF.

J is TRBJ1-5 and V is TRBV28, with TRBD1 matching over 8 bases. The germline CDR1 and CDR2 sequences are MDHEN and SYDVKM. Losses at the gene ends were 7 bases for V and 3 bases for J; bases not matched to a gene: 11. The CDR3 covers 16 residues. The CDR3 bases are TGTGCCAGCACTCCCTGGGCAGGGGGCGACAATCAGCCCCAGCATTTT. Protein: CASTPWAGGDNQPQHF.

The chain is built from TRBV27 and TRBJ1-1, with D unclear. V lost 0 bases and J 6 bases, leaving 8 bases between the germline ends. Germline CDR1 reads MNHEY; CDR2 reads SMNVEV (reference sequence). The CDR3 spans 13 residues. The CDR3 reads CASSLSVESEAFF. CDR3 sequence (DNA): TGTGCCAGCAGTTTATCGGTTGAGTCTGAAGCTTTCTTT.

The chain uses TRBV5-4 and TRBJ2-7; TRBD1 matches 10 bases. This CDR3 comprises 16 residues. After removal of 4 bases from V and 4 bases from J, the junction contained 11 bases not matched to a gene. Germline-derived CDR1 and CDR2 are SGHNT and YYREEE (reference sequence). In nucleotides, the CDR3 is TGTGCCAGCAGCCCGGGACAGGGGAAAGTTGGGTACGAGCAGTACTTC. Translated, it gives CASSPGQGKVGYEQYF.